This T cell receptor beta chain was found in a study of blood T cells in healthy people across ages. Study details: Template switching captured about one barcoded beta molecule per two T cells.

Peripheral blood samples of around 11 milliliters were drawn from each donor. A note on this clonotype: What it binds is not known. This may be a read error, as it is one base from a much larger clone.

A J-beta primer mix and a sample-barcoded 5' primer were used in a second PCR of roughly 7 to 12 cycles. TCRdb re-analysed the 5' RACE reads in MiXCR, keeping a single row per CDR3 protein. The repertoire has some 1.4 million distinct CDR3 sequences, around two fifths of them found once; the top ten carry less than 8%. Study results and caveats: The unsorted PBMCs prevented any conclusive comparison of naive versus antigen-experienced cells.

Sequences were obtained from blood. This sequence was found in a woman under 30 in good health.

The CDR3 region is CASSLTLYPTETQYF. DNA of the CDR3: TGTGCCAGCAGCCTGACTCTCTATCCTACAGAGACGCAGTATTTT. This chain links TRBV7-2 with TRBJ2-3; D not certain. This CDR3 has 15 residues. Germline V gene data show CDR1 as SGHTA and CDR2 as FQGNSA.